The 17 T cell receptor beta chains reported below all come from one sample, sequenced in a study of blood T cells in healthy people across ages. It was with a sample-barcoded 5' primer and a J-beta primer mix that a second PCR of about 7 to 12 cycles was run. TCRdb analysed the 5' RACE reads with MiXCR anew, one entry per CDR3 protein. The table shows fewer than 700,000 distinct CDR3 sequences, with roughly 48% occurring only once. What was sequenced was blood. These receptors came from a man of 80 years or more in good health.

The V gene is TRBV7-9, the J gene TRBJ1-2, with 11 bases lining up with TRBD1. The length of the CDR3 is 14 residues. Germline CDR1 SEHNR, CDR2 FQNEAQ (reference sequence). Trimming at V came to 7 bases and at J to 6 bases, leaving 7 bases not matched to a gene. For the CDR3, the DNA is TGTGCCAGCACTCCGCGGACAGGGGGCAATGGCTACACCTTC. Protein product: CASTPRTGGNGYTF.

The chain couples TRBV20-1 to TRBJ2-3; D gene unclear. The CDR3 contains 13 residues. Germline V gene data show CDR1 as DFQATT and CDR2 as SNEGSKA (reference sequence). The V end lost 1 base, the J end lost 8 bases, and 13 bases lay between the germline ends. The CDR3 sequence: CSARVLGEVTQYF. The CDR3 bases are TGCAGTGCTAGAGTTCTCGGTGAGGTTACGCAGTATTTT.

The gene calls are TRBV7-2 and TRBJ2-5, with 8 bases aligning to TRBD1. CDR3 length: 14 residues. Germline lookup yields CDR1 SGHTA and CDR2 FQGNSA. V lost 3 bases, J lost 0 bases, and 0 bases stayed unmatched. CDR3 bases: TGTGCCAGCAGCTTGACAGGGGACCAAGAGACCCAGTACTTC. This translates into CASSLTGDQETQYF. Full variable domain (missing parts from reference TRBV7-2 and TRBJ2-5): GAGVSQSPSNKVTEKGKDVELRCDPISGHTALYWYRQSLGQGLEFLIYFQGNSAPDKSGLPSDRFSAERTGGSVSTLTIQRTQQEDSAVYLCASSLTGDQETQYFGPGTRLLVL.

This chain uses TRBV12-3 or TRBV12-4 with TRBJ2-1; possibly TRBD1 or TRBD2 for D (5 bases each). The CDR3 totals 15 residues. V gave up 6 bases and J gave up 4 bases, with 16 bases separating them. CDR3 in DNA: TGTGCCAGCAGCTCTCCGGGACGGTCGTACAATGAGCAGTTCTTC. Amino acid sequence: CASSSPGRSYNEQFF.

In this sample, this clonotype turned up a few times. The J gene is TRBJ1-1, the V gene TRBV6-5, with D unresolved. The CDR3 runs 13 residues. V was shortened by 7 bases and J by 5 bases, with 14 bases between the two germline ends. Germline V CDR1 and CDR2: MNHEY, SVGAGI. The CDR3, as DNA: TGTGCCAGCATGGGCTGGGCTAGAACTGAAGCTTTCTTT. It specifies CASMGWARTEAFF.

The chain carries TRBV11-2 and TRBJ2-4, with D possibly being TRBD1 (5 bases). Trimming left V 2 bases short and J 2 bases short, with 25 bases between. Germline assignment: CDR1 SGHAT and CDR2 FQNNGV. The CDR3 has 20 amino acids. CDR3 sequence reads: CASSLLFVSSRVNSKNIQYF. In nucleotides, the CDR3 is TGTGCCAGCAGCTTATTATTCGTGTCGTCCAGGGTAAACTCCAAAAACATTCAGTACTTC. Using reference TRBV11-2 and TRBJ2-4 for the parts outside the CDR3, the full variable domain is EAGVAQSPRYKIIEKRQSVAFWCNPISGHATLYWYQQILGQGPKLLIQFQNNGVVDDSQLPKDRFSAERLKGVDSTLKIQPAKLEDSAVYLCASSLLFVSSRVNSKNIQYFGAGTRLSVL.

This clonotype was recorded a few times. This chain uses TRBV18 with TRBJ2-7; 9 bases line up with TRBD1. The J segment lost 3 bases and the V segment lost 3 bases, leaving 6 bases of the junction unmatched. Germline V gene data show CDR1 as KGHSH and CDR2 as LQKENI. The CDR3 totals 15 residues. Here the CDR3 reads CASSPMTGGRYEQYF. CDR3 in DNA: TGTGCCAGCTCACCGATGACAGGGGGACGCTACGAGCAGTACTTC.

The CDR3 bases are TGCGCCAGCAGCTTGTGGGACTCCACTAACAATGAGCAGTTCTTC. Its protein is CASSLWDSTNNEQFF. The chain joins TRBV5-1 to TRBJ2-1, with D possibly being TRBD2 (6 bases). The CDR3 consists of 15 residues. CDR1 and CDR2 (germline): SGHRS, YFSETQ. V was trimmed by 1 base and J by 5 bases, leaving 13 bases between them.

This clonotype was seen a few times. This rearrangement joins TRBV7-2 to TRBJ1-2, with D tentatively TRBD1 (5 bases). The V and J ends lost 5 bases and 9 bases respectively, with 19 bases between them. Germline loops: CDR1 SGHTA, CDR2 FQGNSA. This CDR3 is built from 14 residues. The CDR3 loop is CASSPQGTLRSYTF. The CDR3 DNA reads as TGTGCCAGCAGCCCCCAAGGGACCTTGCGGAGCTACACCTTC. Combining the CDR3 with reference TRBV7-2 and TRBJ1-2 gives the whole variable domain GAGVSQSPSNKVTEKGKDVELRCDPISGHTALYWYRQSLGQGLEFLIYFQGNSAPDKSGLPSDRFSAERTGGSVSTLTIQRTQQEDSAVYLCASSPQGTLRSYTFGSGTRLTVV.

Here the CDR3 DNA reads TGTGCCATCAGGATGCCCGGGACAGGGGGCCTTTCTGAGCAGTACTTC. Encoded protein: CAIRMPGTGGLSEQYF. J is TRBJ2-7 and V is TRBV10-3, with 12 nucleotides matching TRBD1. V shed 6 bases, J shed 7 bases, and the junction held 13 bases outside the gene matches. This CDR3 region has 16 residues. Germline assignment: CDR1 ENHRY and CDR2 SYGVKD.

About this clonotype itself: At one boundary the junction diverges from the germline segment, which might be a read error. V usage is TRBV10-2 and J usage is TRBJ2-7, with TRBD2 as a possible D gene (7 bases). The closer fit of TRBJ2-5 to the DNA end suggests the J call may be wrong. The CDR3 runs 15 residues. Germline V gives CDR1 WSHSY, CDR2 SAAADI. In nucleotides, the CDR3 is TGCGCCAGCCGTGAGATAGGGGGGGGAGAAGAGACCCAGTACTTC. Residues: CASREIGGGEETQYF.

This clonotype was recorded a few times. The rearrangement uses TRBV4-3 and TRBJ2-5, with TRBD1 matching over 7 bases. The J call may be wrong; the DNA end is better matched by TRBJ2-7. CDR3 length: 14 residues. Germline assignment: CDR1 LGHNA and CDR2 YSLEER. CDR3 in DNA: TGCGCCAGCAGCCAGAGCGACAGGGAACACGAGCAGTACTTC. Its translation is CASSQSDREHEQYF.

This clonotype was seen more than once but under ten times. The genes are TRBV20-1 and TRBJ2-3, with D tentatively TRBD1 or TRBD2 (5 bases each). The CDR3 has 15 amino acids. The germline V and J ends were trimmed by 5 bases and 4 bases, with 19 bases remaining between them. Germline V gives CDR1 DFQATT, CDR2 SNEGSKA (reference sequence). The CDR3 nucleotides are TGCAGTGCTGCTGGTTGGGATGGGGGTCCAGATACGCAGTATTTT. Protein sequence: CSAAGWDGGPDTQYF.

As DNA, the CDR3 is TGCGCCAGCAGCCAGGTACAGGGGGCCATTAATAAGCAGTTCTTC. This gives the protein CASSQVQGAINKQFF. V and J are TRBV4-3 and TRBJ2-1; the match to TRBD1 covers 9 bases. The V gene end was trimmed by 3 bases and the J gene end by 11 bases; junction bases not matched to a gene: 11. Germline CDR1 LGHNA, CDR2 YSLEER. There are 15 residues in the CDR3.

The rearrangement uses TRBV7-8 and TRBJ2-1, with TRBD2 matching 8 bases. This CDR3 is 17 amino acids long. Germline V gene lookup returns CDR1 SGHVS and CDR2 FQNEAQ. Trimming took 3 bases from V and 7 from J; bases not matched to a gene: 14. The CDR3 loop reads CASSFRGDGRAGNEQFF. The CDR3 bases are TGTGCCAGCAGCTTTCGTGGGGACGGGAGGGCCGGTAATGAGCAGTTCTTC.

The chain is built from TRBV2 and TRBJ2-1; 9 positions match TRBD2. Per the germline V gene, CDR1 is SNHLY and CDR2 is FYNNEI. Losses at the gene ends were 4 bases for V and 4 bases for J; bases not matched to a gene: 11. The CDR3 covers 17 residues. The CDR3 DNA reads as TGTGCCAGCAGTGCCCTGACCAGCGGGGGGCCATACAATGAGCAGTTCTTC. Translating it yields CASSALTSGGPYNEQFF.

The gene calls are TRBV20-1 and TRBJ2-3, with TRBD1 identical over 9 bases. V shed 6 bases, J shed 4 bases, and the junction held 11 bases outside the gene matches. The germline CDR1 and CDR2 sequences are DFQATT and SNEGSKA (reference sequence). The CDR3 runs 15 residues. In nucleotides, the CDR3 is TGCAGTGCAGAGGGGACAGGGAAGATTGCAGATACGCAGTATTTT. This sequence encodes CSAEGTGKIADTQYF.